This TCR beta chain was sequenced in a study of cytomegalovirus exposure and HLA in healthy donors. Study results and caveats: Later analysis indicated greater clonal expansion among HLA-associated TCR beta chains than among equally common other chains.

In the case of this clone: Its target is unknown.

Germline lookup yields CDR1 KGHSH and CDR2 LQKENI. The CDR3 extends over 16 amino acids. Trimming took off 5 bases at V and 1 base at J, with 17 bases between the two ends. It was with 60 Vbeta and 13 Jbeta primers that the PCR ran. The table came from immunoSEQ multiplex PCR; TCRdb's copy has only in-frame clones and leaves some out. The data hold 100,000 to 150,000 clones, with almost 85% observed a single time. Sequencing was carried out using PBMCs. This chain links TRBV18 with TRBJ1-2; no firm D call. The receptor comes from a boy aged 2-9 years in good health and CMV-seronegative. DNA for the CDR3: TGTGCCAGCTCAACAATGGAGAGATTCCTTAACTATGGCTACACCTTC. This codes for CASSTMERFLNYGYTF.